These T cell receptor beta chains were read from a single sample in a study of identical twins. One entry per CDR3 protein results from TCRdb running MiXCR on the 5' RACE reads. This sample has hundreds of thousands of distinct CDR3 sequences; 18% occur once, and the top ten carry under 15%. These data were also reused for a study on T cells expressing NK-cell markers.

The sequenced sample was PBMCs. These receptors originate from a woman in her late teens or twenties in good health. CDR3s include the opening cysteine and the closing phenylalanine or tryptophan. The order of the fields is clone size, J gene, D gene, V gene, CDR3 DNA, CDR3 protein. A D gene is named only where the DNA matches it firmly. Clone size is not always given. Where it is, it says once, few, many or a class for expanded clones.

- | TRBJ1-5 | TRBD1 | TRBV20-1 | TGCAGTGCTAGAACGGACAGGGATAATCAGCCCCAGCATTTT | CSARTDRDNQPQHF
once | TRBJ2-1 | - | TRBV14 | TGTGCCAGCAGCCCCCGGGAACTAGTCTCGGGTGGATGGAGCTCCTACAATGAGCAGTTCTTC | CASSPRELVSGGWSSYNEQFF
- | TRBJ2-1 | - | TRBV6-1 | TGTGCCAGCAGTGAAGGGGGGAACACTGAGCAGTTCTTC | CASSEGGNTEQFF
few | TRBJ2-7 | - | TRBV7-9 | TGTGCCAGCAGCCGCAAAGTTGTGTCTAGCTCCTACGAGCAGTACTTC | CASSRKVVSSSYEQYF
few | TRBJ2-1 | TRBD2 | TRBV20-1 | TGCAGTGCTTCGCTAGCGGGAGATTGGATTGAGCAGTTCTTC | CSASLAGDWIEQFF
few | TRBJ2-4 | TRBD1 | TRBV3-1 | TGTGCCAGCAGCCTATGGGACAGGGGAGGTTCCGGCATTCAGTACTTC | CASSLWDRGGSGIQYF
- | TRBJ2-1 | - | TRBV7-3 | TGTGCCAGCAGCCAACGGGACTTTCCCTACAATGAGCAGTTCTTC | CASSQRDFPYNEQFF
few | TRBJ2-4 | TRBD1 | TRBV6-1 | TGTGCCAGCAGTGCGACAGGGTCGGGTGCCAAAAACATTCAGTACTTC | CASSATGSGAKNIQYF
few | TRBJ2-3 | TRBD2 | TRBV20-1 | TGCAGTGCTAGAAGGCCTAGCGGGGGGATGGATACGCAGTATTTT | CSARRPSGGMDTQYF
- | TRBJ2-7 | TRBD1 | TRBV9 | TGTGCCAGCAGCGTAGATCCCCGGACAGGGGGAAGGATCGAGCAGTACTTC | CASSVDPRTGGRIEQYF
- | TRBJ2-4 | - | TRBV6-1 | TGTGCCAGCAGTGAAGCGGGACGGGGGAATCTAGCCAAAAACATTCAGTACTTC | CASSEAGRGNLAKNIQYF
- | TRBJ2-3 | TRBD2 | TRBV12-3/TRBV12-4 | TGTGCCAGCAGCTCCGGGGCGGGAGTTACGCAGTATTTT | CASSSGAGVTQYF
few | TRBJ1-2 | - | TRBV12-3/TRBV12-4 | TGTGCCAGCAGCACCGACAGCTATGGCTACACCTTC | CASSTDSYGYTF
- | TRBJ2-7 | - | TRBV15 | TGTGCCACCAGCAGAGATTTACCGCTCAACTCCTACGAGCAGTACTTC | CATSRDLPLNSYEQYF
- | TRBJ2-3 | TRBD2 | TRBV20-1 | TGCAGTGCTAGAGGGACTAGCGGGGTCAACACAGATACGCAGTATTTT | CSARGTSGVNTDTQYF
few | TRBJ2-2 | TRBD1 | TRBV10-3 | TGTGCCATCAGGGTTGGGACAGGATCCGGGGAGCTGTTTTTT | CAIRVGTGSGELFF
once | TRBJ2-1 | - | TRBV5-1 | TGCGCCAGCAGCTTATTTTGGGGGGATGAGCAGTTCTTC | CASSLFWGDEQFF
few | TRBJ1-3 | - | TRBV12-3/TRBV12-4 | TGTGCCAGCAGTTTTCAAAGGAGTAGAAACACCATATATTTT | CASSFQRSRNTIYF
- | TRBJ2-1 | - | TRBV18 | TGTGCCAGCTCCCCCAGGACCACTAGCTCCTACAATGAGCAGTTCTTC | CASSPRTTSSYNEQFF
- | TRBJ2-4 | TRBD2 | TRBV20-1 | TGCCTAGCGGGAGGACGGGCTGTTCAGTACTTC | CLAGGRAVQYF
- | TRBJ2-7 | TRBD2 | TRBV7-2 | TGTGCCAGCAGCCCTTCCTGGGCTAGCGGACACTACGAGCAGTACTTC | CASSPSWASGHYEQYF
few | TRBJ2-7 | - | TRBV9 | TGTGCCAGCAGCGTCGGGGGGCGCTTCCACGAGCAGTACTTC | CASSVGGRFHEQYF
few | TRBJ2-5 | - | TRBV7-9 | TGTGCCAGCAGCTTAGCGGGACATGGGTTCGAGACCCAGTACTTC | CASSLAGHGFETQYF
few | TRBJ2-3 | TRBD2 | TRBV20-1 | TGCAGTGGCGCAATGGCACTAGCGGGAGGATATGATACGCAGTATTTT | CSGAMALAGGYDTQYF
few | TRBJ2-7 | - | TRBV4-3 | TGCGCCAGCAGCCGAACCGCTGGGGCCCACGAGCAGTACTTC | CASSRTAGAHEQYF
- | TRBJ2-1 | - | TRBV12-3/TRBV12-4 | TGTGCCAGCAGCCCCGCCCCGGGACTCGTGTACAATGAGCAGTTCTTC | CASSPAPGLVYNEQFF
- | TRBJ1-5 | - | TRBV4-2 | TGTGCCAGCAGCCAAGATGGAAGCAGGGCCAGCAATCAGCCCCAGCATTTT | CASSQDGSRASNQPQHF
few | TRBJ1-2 | TRBD1 | TRBV5-1 | TGCGCCAGCAGTTCGTCATCCGGGACAGAGAACTATGGCTACACCTTC | CASSSSSGTENYGYTF
- | TRBJ2-7 | - | TRBV7-9 | TGTGCCAGCAGCCCTACAGGGTTCCACTCCTACGAGCAGTACTTC | CASSPTGFHSYEQYF
- | TRBJ1-5 | - | TRBV12-3/TRBV12-4 | TGTGCCAGCAGTTCAACAGGTCGTCAGGAGCCCCAGCATTTT | CASSSTGRQEPQHF
once | TRBJ2-1 | TRBD2 | TRBV7-9 | TGTGCCAGCAGCTTCCTAGCGGGGTATGAGCAGTTCTTC | CASSFLAGYEQFF
- | TRBJ2-5 | - | TRBV6-6 | TGTGCCAGCAGTTACCCGCAAGAGACCCAGTACTTC | CASSYPQETQYF
- | TRBJ2-7 | TRBD1 | TRBV30 | TGTGCCTGGAGTGTTTGGACAGGGGAGGACGAGCAGTACTTC | CAWSVWTGEDEQYF
- | TRBJ2-1 | - | TRBV5-1 | TGCGCCAGCAGAAGAGAACTCACATACAATGAGCAGTTCTTC | CASRRELTYNEQFF
few | TRBJ2-3 | TRBD2 | TRBV20-1 | TGCAGTGCTAGAGATCCCGGGACTAGCTTCACAGATACGCAGTATTTT | CSARDPGTSFTDTQYF
few | TRBJ1-1 | TRBD1 | TRBV6-1 | TGTGCCAGCAGCTCGACAGGGCTGAACACTGAAGCTTTCTTT | CASSSTGLNTEAFF
few | TRBJ2-1 | TRBD1 | TRBV20-1 | TGCAGTGCTACAAATTACAGGGGTAGTATCAGCAATGAGCAGTTCTTC | CSATNYRGSISNEQFF
few | TRBJ2-3 | TRBD1 | TRBV6-6 | TGTGCCAGCAGTGGATTCCGGGACAGGGGCCATTTT | CASSGFRDRGHF
- | TRBJ2-1 | - | TRBV29-1 | TGCAGCGCTGACCAAAGGTGGACGGTACACGGTGAGCAGTTCTTC | CSADQRWTVHGEQFF
many | TRBJ1-3 | TRBD1 | TRBV12-3/TRBV12-4 | TGTGCCAGCAGTTTCGACAGGGCGCCTCGGAACACCATATATTTT | CASSFDRAPRNTIYF
- | TRBJ1-5 | - | TRBV6-5 | TGTGCCAGCAGTTCAGGGGCAGGGTATCAGCCCCAGCATTTT | CASSSGAGYQPQHF
- | TRBJ2-7 | TRBD2 | TRBV6-5 | TGTGCCAGCAGTTACTCGTCTAGCGGGCCCTACGAGCAGTACTTC | CASSYSSSGPYEQYF
- | TRBJ2-2 | TRBD2 | TRBV19 | TGTGCCAGTACGTCTAGCGGGGGAGCGAACACCGGGGAGCTGTTTTTT | CASTSSGGANTGELFF
- | TRBJ2-5 | - | TRBV20-1 | TGCAGTGCTAGAGGAAGGGGAGTCCAAGAGACCCAGTACTTC | CSARGRGVQETQYF
- | TRBJ1-1 | - | TRBV29-1 | TGCAGCGTTCTCAAGGGTCTGACTGAAGCTTTCTTT | CSVLKGLTEAFF
- | TRBJ2-5 | TRBD1 | TRBV5-1 | TGCGCCAGCAGCGGGACAGGGGCAGAGACCCAGTACTTC | CASSGTGAETQYF
- | TRBJ2-3 | - | TRBV3-1 | TGTGCCAGCAGCCAAGATTGGAAAACGGCAGTATCCACAGATACGCAGTATTTT | CASSQDWKTAVSTDTQYF
- | TRBJ2-3 | - | TRBV15 | TGTGCCACCCGTTTTACTAGGTCTAGCACAGATACGCAGTATTTT | CATRFTRSSTDTQYF
- | TRBJ2-3 | TRBD2 | TRBV7-2 | TGTGCCAGCAGCTTGGTGGCGGGAGAGTTTTCGCATACGCAGTATTTT | CASSLVAGEFSHTQYF
- | TRBJ1-1 | - | TRBV6-1 | TGTGCCAGCAGTAGGGTGACGTTCACTGAAGCTTTCTTT | CASSRVTFTEAFF
few | TRBJ2-5 | - | TRBV12-3/TRBV12-4 | TGTGCCAGCAGTTTTTGGTGGGACGGGGGGCGTAGTGTCCAGTACTTC | CASSFWWDGGRSVQYF
- | TRBJ2-3 | TRBD2 | TRBV20-1 | TGCAGTGCTTCACTAGCGGAGATCACAGATACGCAGTATTTT | CSASLAEITDTQYF
- | TRBJ2-7 | - | TRBV4-3 | TGCGCCAGCAGCCAAGATTTCCGATACGAGCAGTACTTC | CASSQDFRYEQYF
few | TRBJ2-7 | - | TRBV6-2/TRBV6-3 | TGTGCCAGCAGTTACGCTAGTCCAACTCAAGAGCAGTACTTC | CASSYASPTQEQYF
- | TRBJ2-2 | - | TRBV10-1 | TGCGCCAGCAGTGAGAGCGACGGGGAGCTGTTTTTT | CASSESDGELFF
few | TRBJ2-5 | TRBD2 | TRBV6-1 | TGTGCCAGCAAGAGCGGGGGGTGGGAGACCCAGTACTTC | CASKSGGWETQYF
- | TRBJ2-1 | - | TRBV3-1 | TGTGCCAGCAGCCCGATGACGGGTATTCTCAATGAGCAGTTCTTC | CASSPMTGILNEQFF
- | TRBJ1-5 | - | TRBV12-5 | TGTGCTAGTGCGGCTGACCAGCCCCAGCATTTT | CASAADQPQHF
- | TRBJ2-4 | - | TRBV5-1 | TGCGCCAGCAGCTTGATGAAGGGTGGAAACATTCAGTACTTC | CASSLMKGGNIQYF
many | TRBJ2-3 | - | TRBV12-3/TRBV12-4 | TGTGCCAGCAGTCCCAAGAATGCAGATACGCAGTATTTT | CASSPKNADTQYF